The 26 T cell receptor beta chains presented below share a single source sample, sequenced in a study of blood T cell repertoires in COVID-19. The data were produced by immunoSEQ multiplex PCR, yet TCRdb's version contains in-frame clones alone and is incomplete. The table records hundreds of thousands of clones, about four fifths of them present only once. The sequenced sample consisted of peripheral blood. The receptors stem from a woman aged 50 to 60 with acute or convalescent COVID-19.

The V and J genes are TRBV6-2 or TRBV6-3 and TRBJ2-7, with 9 bases that match TRBD2. The V gene's germline CDR1 is MNHEY and CDR2 SVGEGT. V lost 2 bases and J lost 2; bases outside the gene matches: 7. This CDR3 is 16 amino acids long. CDR3 DNA sequence: TGTGCCAGCAGTTACCACGGACTAGCGCGAACCTACGAGCAGTACTTC. Translated: CASSYHGLARTYEQYF.

Remarks on this clone: Other DNA variants within this sample encode the same CDR3. V gene TRBV5-1 combines with J gene TRBJ2-7, with TRBD1 matching over 10 bases. Germline trimming cut 5 bases from V and 3 bases from J; bases unmatched to any gene: 5. Germline-derived CDR1 and CDR2 are SGHRS and YFSETQ. The CDR3 has 14 amino acids. As DNA, the CDR3 is TGCGCCAGCAGTTCCCGGGACAGGGGCTACGAGCAGTACTTC. Its translation: CASSSRDRGYEQYF.

V gene TRBV19 combines with J gene TRBJ1-2; the match to TRBD1 covers 8 bases. Germline V lookup: CDR1 LNHDA, CDR2 SQIVND (reference sequence). V lost 10 bases, J lost 2 bases, and 6 bases stayed unmatched. The CDR3 has 13 residues. In nucleotides, the CDR3 is TGTGCCACCGGACAGGGTTCCAACTATGGCTACACCTTC. Encoded protein: CATGQGSNYGYTF.

This chain links TRBV5-1 with TRBJ2-1, with TRBD2 matching over 8 bases. Germline V CDR1 and CDR2: SGHRS, YFSETQ. Unmatched junction bases numbered 12, after V lost 4 bases and J lost 3 bases. This CDR3 region has 17 residues. The CDR3 nucleotides read TGCGCCAGCAGCGTTGCGGGAGGCCTTGGGGTCTACAATGAGCAGTTCTTC. Protein sequence: CASSVAGGLGVYNEQFF.

J is TRBJ2-1 and V is TRBV27; 8 positions agree with TRBD2. After removal of 7 bases from V and 2 bases from J, the junction contained 7 bases not matched to a gene. The CDR3 loop spans 15 amino acids. The germline CDR1 and CDR2 sequences are MNHEY and SMNVEV (reference sequence). This CDR3 reads CASITAGGPYNEQFF. CDR3 DNA sequence: TGTGCCAGCATCACGGCGGGAGGCCCCTACAATGAGCAGTTCTTC.

The chain uses TRBV6-5 and TRBJ2-7; D possibly corresponds to TRBD1 (5 bases). Trimming left V 0 bases short and J 1 base short, with 7 bases between. CDR3 length: 14 amino acids. Germline V lookup: CDR1 MNHEY, CDR2 SVGAGI. The CDR3 here is CASSYSPGSYEQYF. The CDR3 DNA sequence: TGTGCCAGCAGTTACTCGCCAGGGTCCTACGAGCAGTACTTC.

The V gene is TRBV11-2, the J gene TRBJ1-2, with TRBD1 as a possible D gene (6 bases). Germline V gene sequence: CDR1 SGHAT, CDR2 FQNNGV. This CDR3 has 14 amino acids. Trimming took 1 base from V and 9 from J, leaving 15 bases between them. The DNA for the CDR3 is TGTGCCAGCAGCTTAGTTTTCAGGGGCGAGAGCTACACCTTC. Its protein is CASSLVFRGESYTF. The complete variable domain, with remaining parts taken from reference TRBV11-2 and TRBJ1-2, reads EAGVAQSPRYKIIEKRQSVAFWCNPISGHATLYWYQQILGQGPKLLIQFQNNGVVDDSQLPKDRFSAERLKGVDSTLKIQPAKLEDSAVYLCASSLVFRGESYTFGSGTRLTVV.

The chain has TRBV19 and TRBJ2-3; possible D gene TRBD2, 5 bases. The CDR3 loop spans 15 amino acids. The V gene's germline CDR1 is LNHDA and CDR2 SQIVND (reference sequence). Trimming stripped 3 bases from V and 2 bases from J, with 12 bases between. The chain's CDR3 is CASSIGGLDTDTQYF. The CDR3 DNA reads TGTGCCAGTAGTATCGGCGGGCTAGACACAGATACGCAGTATTTT. Full variable domain (rest looked up from reference TRBV19 and TRBJ2-3): DGGITQSPKYLFRKEGQNVTLSCEQNLNHDAMYWYRQDPGQGLRLIYYSQIVNDFQKGDIAEGYSVSREKKESFPLTVTSAQKNPTAFYLCASSIGGLDTDTQYFGPGTRLTVL.

The V and J genes are TRBV9 and TRBJ2-3, with D possibly TRBD2 on 5 matching bases. Germline-derived CDR1 and CDR2 are SGDLS and YYNGEE. The CDR3 runs to 16 residues. V lost 2 bases and J lost 5, with 18 bases in between. The CDR3 sequence is CASSVASGGWGDTQYF. The CDR3 coding sequence is TGTGCCAGCAGCGTGGCCTCGGGCGGGTGGGGAGATACGCAGTATTTT.

This clone was seen only once. This sequence joins TRBV5-6 and TRBJ2-1, with D tentatively TRBD1 (6 bases). Germline V CDR1 and CDR2: SGHDT, YYEEEE. Trimming took 2 bases from V and 5 from J, leaving 14 bases between them. The CDR3 contains 15 residues. In DNA form, the CDR3 reads TGTGCCAGCAGCTTTCTGGGACAAAGAGACAATGAGCAGTTCTTC. Its translation is CASSFLGQRDNEQFF.

The chain couples TRBV24-1 to TRBJ1-2, with D tentatively TRBD1 (6 bases). V gave up 4 bases and J gave up 6 bases, with 14 bases separating them. The CDR3 consists of 14 residues. Germline V CDR1 and CDR2: KGHDR, SFDVKD. The CDR3: CATSDMDSSHGYTF. The CDR3 region has the DNA TGTGCCACCAGTGACATGGACAGTTCTCATGGCTACACCTTC.

The V call is TRBV7-9, the J call TRBJ2-5; 13 bases are shared with TRBD2. J gave up 10 bases and V 4 bases, and 15 bases lay outside the gene matches. This CDR3 has 17 residues. Germline V gene data show CDR1 as SEHNR and CDR2 as FQNEAQ (reference sequence). The CDR3 here is CASSSEGLAGVGRNQYF. The CDR3 DNA sequence: TGTGCCAGCAGCTCCGAAGGACTAGCGGGAGTTGGTAGGAACCAGTACTTC.

The J gene is TRBJ1-6, the V gene TRBV3-1 (or the pseudogene TRBV3-2); D gene unclear. The CDR3 runs to 12 residues. Germline assignment: CDR1 LGHDT and CDR2 YNNKEL (reference sequence). The V gene lost 1 base and the J gene lost 13 bases, with 8 bases spanning the gap. The CDR3 region has the DNA TGTGCCAGCAGCCAAGGAGAACCCCCCCTCCACTTT. It codes for CASSQGEPPLHF.

The rearrangement uses TRBV12-5 and TRBJ1-4; 9 positions match TRBD1. Germline V gene lookup returns CDR1 LGHNT and CDR2 FRNRAP. The V and J ends lost 4 bases and 5 bases, in that order; junction bases with no gene match: 2. This CDR3 spans 14 amino acids. The CDR3 DNA is TGTGCTAGTGGTTCGGGACAGGGAAATGAAAAACTGTTTTTT. Residues: CASGSGQGNEKLFF.

The J gene is TRBJ1-5, the V gene TRBV27, with D possibly TRBD1 on 6 matching bases. The V gene lost 5 bases and the J gene lost 0 bases, with 20 bases spanning the gap. CDR3 length: 18 residues. The germline gives CDR1 MNHEY, CDR2 SMNVEV (reference sequence). The DNA for the CDR3 is TGTGCCAGCAGTATTGGGACACCCTCCCTCCATAGCAATCAGCCCCAGCATTTT. Its protein product is CASSIGTPSLHSNQPQHF.

The chain links TRBV5-6 to TRBJ2-5, with 11 bases aligning to TRBD2. Trimming removed 2 bases from V and 5 bases from J; junction bases left unmatched: 8. Germline assignment: CDR1 SGHDT and CDR2 YYEEEE. The length of the CDR3 is 16 residues. This CDR3 reads CASSFYTSGSTETQYF. The CDR3 DNA reads TGTGCCAGCAGCTTTTATACTAGCGGGAGTACGGAGACCCAGTACTTC.

The rearrangement uses TRBV3-1 (or the pseudogene TRBV3-2) and TRBJ2-2, with TRBD2 matching 10 bases. This CDR3 comprises 15 residues. With 6 bases clipped from V and 6 bases from J, the junction kept 7 bases outside the gene matches. Germline CDR1 and CDR2: LGHDT and YNNKEL (reference sequence). CDR3 in DNA: TGTGCCAGCAGTCCCCTAGCGGGAGCCGCCGGGGAGCTGTTTTTT. This sequence encodes CASSPLAGAAGELFF.

A few counts support this clone. The chain carries TRBV4-2 and TRBJ2-1, with 7 nucleotides matching TRBD2. CDR1 LGHNA and CDR2 YNFKEQ come from the germline V gene. J was trimmed by 14 bases and V by 1 base; bases with no gene match: 5. The length of the CDR3 is 12 residues. CDR3: CASSQAGLEEFF. In nucleotides, the CDR3 is TGTGCCAGCAGCCAAGCCGGACTAGAGGAGTTCTTC.

The V and J genes are TRBV3-1 (or the pseudogene TRBV3-2) and TRBJ2-7, with 8 bases lining up with TRBD1. CDR1 is LGHDT, CDR2 YNNKEL, per germline (reference sequence). The CDR3 runs 17 residues. With 3 bases clipped from V and 3 bases from J, the junction kept 13 bases outside the gene matches. The CDR3: CASSQDPRQGYRYEQYF. The CDR3 DNA is TGTGCCAGCAGCCAGGACCCGCGACAGGGGTATCGCTACGAGCAGTACTTC.

The V gene is TRBV18, the J gene TRBJ2-5, with D perhaps matching TRBD1 (7 bases). Germline CDR1 reads KGHSH; CDR2 reads LQKENI. CDR3 length: 13 residues. Between the trimmed V and J ends, which lost 6 bases and 3 bases, there was a span of 11 bases. The CDR3 DNA is TGTGCCAGCTCGGCGGGACAGAAAGAGACCCAGTACTTC. This translates into CASSAGQKETQYF.

The CDR3 coding sequence is TGTGCCAGCAGCCCTTCCGGGGGCGAGCAGTACTTC. It yields the protein CASSPSGGEQYF. The chain couples TRBV12-3 or TRBV12-4 to TRBJ2-7; the D gene is possibly TRBD2 (6 bases). Trimming stripped 6 bases from V and 6 bases from J, with 12 bases between. The CDR3 has 12 residues.

The gene calls are TRBV19 and TRBJ2-5; 10 bases line up with TRBD2. CDR1 and CDR2 (germline): LNHDA, SQIVND (reference sequence). This CDR3 has 13 residues. The junction had 5 bases not matched to a gene; V was cut back by 1 base and J by 12 bases. As DNA, the CDR3 is TGTGCCAGTAGTATAGCCCTAGCGGGAGAGAAGTACTTC. As protein: CASSIALAGEKYF.

This clone was observed a few times. The chain links TRBV19 to TRBJ1-2; 10 nucleotides agree with TRBD1. The germline CDR1 and CDR2 sequences are LNHDA and SQIVND (reference sequence). This CDR3 has 15 amino acids. J was trimmed by 7 bases and V by 3 bases; bases with no gene match: 8. CDR3 DNA sequence: TGTGCCAGTAGTATTAGGGGACAGGGGTCGGGTGGCTACACCTTC. Translating gives CASSIRGQGSGGYTF. The complete variable domain, with remaining parts taken from reference TRBV19 and TRBJ1-2, reads DGGITQSPKYLFRKEGQNVTLSCEQNLNHDAMYWYRQDPGQGLRLIYYSQIVNDFQKGDIAEGYSVSREKKESFPLTVTSAQKNPTAFYLCASSIRGQGSGGYTFGSGTRLTVV.

The chain uses TRBV10-2 and TRBJ2-3; 10 bases agree with TRBD2. The CDR3 runs 14 residues. Looked up from germline, CDR1 is WSHSY and CDR2 is SAAADI. The ends lost 2 bases at V and 8 bases at J; junction bases unmatched: 4. The CDR3 is CASSEGLAAITQYF. The CDR3 DNA is TGCGCCAGCAGTGAGGGACTAGCGGCAATTACGCAGTATTTT.

The chain employs TRBV7-3 and TRBJ2-1, with 8 bases lining up with TRBD2. The CDR3 is made up of 16 amino acids. The germline V gene has CDR1 SGHTA and CDR2 FQGTGA. The J segment lost 1 base and the V segment lost 0 bases, leaving 2 bases of the junction unmatched. CDR3 loop: CASSLTSGTSYNEQFF. DNA for the CDR3: TGTGCCAGCAGCTTAACTAGCGGGACTTCCTACAATGAGCAGTTCTTC.

The rearrangement links TRBV30 to TRBJ2-3; the D is unclear. This CDR3 is 8 amino acids long. CDR1 GTSNPN and CDR2 SVGIG come from the germline V gene (reference sequence). The V and J ends lost 8 bases and 5 bases respectively, with 2 bases between them. The CDR3 loop is CALDTQYF. The DNA for the CDR3 is TGTGCCCTAGATACGCAGTATTTT.